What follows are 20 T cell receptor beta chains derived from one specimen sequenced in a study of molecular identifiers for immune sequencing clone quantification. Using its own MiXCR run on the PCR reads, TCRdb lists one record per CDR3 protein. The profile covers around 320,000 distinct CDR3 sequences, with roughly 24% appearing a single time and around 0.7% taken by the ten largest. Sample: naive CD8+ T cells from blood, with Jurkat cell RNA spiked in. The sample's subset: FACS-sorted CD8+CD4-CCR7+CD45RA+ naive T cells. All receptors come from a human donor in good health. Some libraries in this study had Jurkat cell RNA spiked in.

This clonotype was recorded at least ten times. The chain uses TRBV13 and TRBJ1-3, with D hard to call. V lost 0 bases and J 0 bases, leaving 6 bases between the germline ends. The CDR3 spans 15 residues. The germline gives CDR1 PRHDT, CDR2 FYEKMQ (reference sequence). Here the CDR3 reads CASSLGRGSGNTIYF. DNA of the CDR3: TGTGCCAGCAGCTTAGGCCGGGGCTCTGGAAACACCATATATTTT.

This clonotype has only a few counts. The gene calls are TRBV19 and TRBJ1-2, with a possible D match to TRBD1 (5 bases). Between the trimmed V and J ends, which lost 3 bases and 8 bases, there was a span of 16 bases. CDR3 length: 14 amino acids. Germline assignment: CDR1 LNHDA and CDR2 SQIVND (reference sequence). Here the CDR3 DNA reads TGTGCCAGTAGTATGCGGGACGGACTTTCAGGCTACACCTTC. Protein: CASSMRDGLSGYTF.

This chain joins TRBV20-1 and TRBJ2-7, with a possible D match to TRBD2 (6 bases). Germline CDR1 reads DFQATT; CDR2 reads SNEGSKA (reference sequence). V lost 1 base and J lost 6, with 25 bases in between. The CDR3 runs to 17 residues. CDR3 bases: TGCAGTGCTAGAGTGGACGGCGGACTAAGCGGGCCCCTCGAGCAGTACTTC. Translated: CSARVDGGLSGPLEQYF.

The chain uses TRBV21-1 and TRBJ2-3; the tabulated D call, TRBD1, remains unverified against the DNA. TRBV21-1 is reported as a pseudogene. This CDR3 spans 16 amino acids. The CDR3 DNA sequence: TGTGCCAGCAGCTTATTAGGGGCAGCCGCGACAGATACGCAGTATTTT. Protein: CASSLLGAAATDTQYF.

CDR3 loop: CASSQDGTGGNNSPLHF. The CDR3 DNA reads TGCGCCAGCAGCCAAGACGGGACAGGGGGCAATAATTCACCCCTCCACTTT. The V and J genes are TRBV4-1 and TRBJ1-6; TRBD1 matches at 12 bases. V trimming: 0 bases; J trimming: 5 bases; junction bases outside the gene matches: 2. The CDR3 covers 17 residues. The germline V gene encodes CDR1 MGHRA and CDR2 YSYEKL.

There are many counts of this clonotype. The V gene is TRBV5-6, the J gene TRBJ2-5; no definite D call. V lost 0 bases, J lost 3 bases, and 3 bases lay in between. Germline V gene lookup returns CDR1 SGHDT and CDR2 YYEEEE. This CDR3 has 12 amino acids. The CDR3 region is CASSLGEETQYF. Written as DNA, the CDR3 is TGTGCCAGCAGCTTGGGGGAAGAGACCCAGTACTTC.

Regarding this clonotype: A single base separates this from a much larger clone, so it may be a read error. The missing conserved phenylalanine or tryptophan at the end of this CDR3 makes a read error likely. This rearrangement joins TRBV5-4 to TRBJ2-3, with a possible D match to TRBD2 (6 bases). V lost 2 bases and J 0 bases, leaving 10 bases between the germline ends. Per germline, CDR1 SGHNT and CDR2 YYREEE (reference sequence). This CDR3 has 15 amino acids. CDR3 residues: CASSLGDSSTDTQYL. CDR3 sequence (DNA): TGTGCCAGCAGCTTAGGGGACTCTAGCACAGATACGCAGTATCTT.

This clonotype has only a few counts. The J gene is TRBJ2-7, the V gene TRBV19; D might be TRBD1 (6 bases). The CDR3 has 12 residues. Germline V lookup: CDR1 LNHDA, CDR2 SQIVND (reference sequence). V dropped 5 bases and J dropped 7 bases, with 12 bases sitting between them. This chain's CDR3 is CASSGDTWEQYF. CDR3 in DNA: TGTGCCAGTAGTGGGGACACCTGGGAGCAGTACTTC. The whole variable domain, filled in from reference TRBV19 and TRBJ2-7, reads DGGITQSPKYLFRKEGQNVTLSCEQNLNHDAMYWYRQDPGQGLRLIYYSQIVNDFQKGDIAEGYSVSREKKESFPLTVTSAQKNPTAFYLCASSGDTWEQYFGPGTRLTVT.

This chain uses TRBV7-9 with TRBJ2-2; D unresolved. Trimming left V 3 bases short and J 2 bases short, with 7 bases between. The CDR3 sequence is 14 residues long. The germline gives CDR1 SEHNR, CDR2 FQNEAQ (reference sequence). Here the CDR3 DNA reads TGTGCCAGCAGCTTCGTCGACAACACCGGGGAGCTGTTTTTT. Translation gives CASSFVDNTGELFF.

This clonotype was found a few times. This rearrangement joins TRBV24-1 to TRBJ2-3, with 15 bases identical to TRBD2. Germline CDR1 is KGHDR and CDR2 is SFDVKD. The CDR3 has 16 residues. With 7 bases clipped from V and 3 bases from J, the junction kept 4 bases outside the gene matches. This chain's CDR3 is CATSRTSGGATDTQYF. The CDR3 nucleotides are TGTGCCACCAGCCGGACTAGCGGGGGGGCAACAGATACGCAGTATTTT.

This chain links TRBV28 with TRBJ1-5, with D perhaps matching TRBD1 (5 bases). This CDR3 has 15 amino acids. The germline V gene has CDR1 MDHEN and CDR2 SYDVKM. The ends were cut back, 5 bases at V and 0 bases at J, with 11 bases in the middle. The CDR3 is CASSTGLVSNQPQHF. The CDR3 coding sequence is TGTGCCAGCAGTACAGGTCTGGTTAGCAATCAGCCCCAGCATTTT.

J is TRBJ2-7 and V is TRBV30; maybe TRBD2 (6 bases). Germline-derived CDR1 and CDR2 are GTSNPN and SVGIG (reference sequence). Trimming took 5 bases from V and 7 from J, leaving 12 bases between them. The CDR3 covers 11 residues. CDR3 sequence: CAWDGRGEQYF. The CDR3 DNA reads TGTGCCTGGGACGGTCGGGGGGAGCAGTACTTC.

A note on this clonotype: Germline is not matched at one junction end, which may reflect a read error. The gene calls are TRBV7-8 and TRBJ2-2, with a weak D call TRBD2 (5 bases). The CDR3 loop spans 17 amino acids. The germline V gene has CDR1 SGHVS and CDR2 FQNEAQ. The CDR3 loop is CARSVDHPTANTGERFF. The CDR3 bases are TGTGCCCGCAGCGTAGACCACCCGACCGCGAACACCGGGGAGCGGTTTTTT.

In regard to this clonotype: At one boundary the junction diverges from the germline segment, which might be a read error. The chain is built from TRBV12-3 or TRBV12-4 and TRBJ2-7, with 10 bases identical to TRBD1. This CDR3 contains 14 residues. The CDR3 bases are TGTGCCAGCACCGAGGGACAGGGGTCTTACGGGCAGTACTTC. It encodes CASTEGQGSYGQYF.

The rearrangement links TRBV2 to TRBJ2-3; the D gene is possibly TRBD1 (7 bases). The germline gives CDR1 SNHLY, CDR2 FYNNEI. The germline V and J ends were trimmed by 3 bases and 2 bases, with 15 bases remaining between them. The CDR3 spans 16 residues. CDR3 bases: TGTGCCAGCAGTGAGCAGGGGGGAAAAGACACAGATACGCAGTATTTT. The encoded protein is CASSEQGGKDTDTQYF.

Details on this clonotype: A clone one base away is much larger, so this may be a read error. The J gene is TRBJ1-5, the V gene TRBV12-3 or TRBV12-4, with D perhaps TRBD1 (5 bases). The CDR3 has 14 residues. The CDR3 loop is CASSLNWGNQRQHF. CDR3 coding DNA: TGTGCCAGCAGTTTAAATTGGGGCAATCAGCGCCAGCATTTT.

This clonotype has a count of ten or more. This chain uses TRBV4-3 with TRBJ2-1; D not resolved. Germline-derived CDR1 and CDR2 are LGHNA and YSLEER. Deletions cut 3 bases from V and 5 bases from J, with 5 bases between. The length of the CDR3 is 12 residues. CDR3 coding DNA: TGCGCCAGCAGCCAGGGCAACAATGAGCAGTTCTTC. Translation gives CASSQGNNEQFF.

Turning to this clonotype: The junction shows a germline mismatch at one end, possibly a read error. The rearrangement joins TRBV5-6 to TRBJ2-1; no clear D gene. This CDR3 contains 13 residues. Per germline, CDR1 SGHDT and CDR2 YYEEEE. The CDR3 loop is CACSPRSYNEQFF. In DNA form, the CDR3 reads TGTGCCTGCAGCCCCCGGTCCTACAATGAGCAGTTCTTC. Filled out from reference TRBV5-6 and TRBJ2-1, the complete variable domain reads DAGVTQSPTHLIKTRGQQVTLRCSPKSGHDTVSWYQQALGQGPQFIFQYYEEEERQRGNFPDRFSGHQFPNYSSELNVNALLLGDSALYLCACSPRSYNEQFFGPGTRLTVL.

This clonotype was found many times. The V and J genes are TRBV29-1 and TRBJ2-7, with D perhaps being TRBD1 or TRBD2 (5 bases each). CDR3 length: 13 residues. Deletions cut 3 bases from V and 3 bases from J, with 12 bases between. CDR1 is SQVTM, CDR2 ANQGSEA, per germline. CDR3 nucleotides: TGCAGCGTTGAGGGACCGACGGGCTACGAGCAGTACTTC. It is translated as CSVEGPTGYEQYF.

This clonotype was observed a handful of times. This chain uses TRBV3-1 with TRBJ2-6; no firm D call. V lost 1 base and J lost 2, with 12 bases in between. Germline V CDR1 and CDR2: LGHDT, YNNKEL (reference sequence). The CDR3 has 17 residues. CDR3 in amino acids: CASSQVPVIPGANVLTF. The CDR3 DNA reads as TGTGCCAGCAGCCAAGTGCCGGTCATTCCTGGGGCCAACGTCCTGACTTTC. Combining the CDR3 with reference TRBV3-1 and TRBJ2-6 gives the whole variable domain DTAVSQTPKYLVTQMGNDKSIKCEQNLGHDTMYWYKQDSKKFLKIMFSYNNKELIINETVPNRFSPKSPDKAHLNLHINSLELGDSAVYFCASSQVPVIPGANVLTFGAGSRLTVL.